This is a list of T cell receptor beta chains from one sample in a study of Graves' ophthalmopathy and Graves' hyperthyroidism. TCRdb re-analysed the multiplex PCR reads in MiXCR, keeping a single row per CDR3 protein. This sample has 500,000 to 700,000 distinct CDR3 sequences; under 45% occur once, and the top ten carry about 4%. The sequenced sample consisted of peripheral blood or thyroid tissue (not recorded which). The receptors come from an adult man with Graves' hyperthyroidism. Each CDR3 is given with its conserved first and last residue. The D gene is left open where the match is weak. Clone size, where shown, is once, few, many, or a class for clones that have expanded.

D gene: TRBD1
clone size: few
V gene: TRBV4-2
J gene: TRBJ1-5
CDR3 DNA: TGTGCCAGCAGCCAGAGAGACAGGGGAGTGGATCAGCCCCAGCATTTT
CDR3 protein: CASSQRDRGVDQPQHF

D gene: -
clone size: many
V gene: TRBV7-2
J gene: TRBJ2-7
CDR3 DNA: TGTGCCAGCAGCTTAGATTCTGGGGCCCCGGAGCAGTACTTC
CDR3 protein: CASSLDSGAPEQYF

D gene: -
clone size: -
V gene: TRBV5-1
J gene: TRBJ2-7
CDR3 DNA: TGCGCCAGCAGCTTTTGGGGGCAGGGCGAGCAGTACTTC
CDR3 protein: CASSFWGQGEQYF

D gene: -
clone size: many
V gene: TRBV7-8
J gene: TRBJ2-7
CDR3 DNA: TGTGCCAGCAGCTTCTCCGGGTCGACCTACGAGCAGTACTTC
CDR3 protein: CASSFSGSTYEQYF

D gene: TRBD1
clone size: many
V gene: TRBV20-1
J gene: TRBJ2-7
CDR3 DNA: TGCAGTGCTGGGGGAACAGGGGACACGATCTACGAGCAGTACTTC
CDR3 protein: CSAGGTGDTIYEQYF

D gene: -
clone size: -
V gene: TRBV6-5
J gene: TRBJ1-4
CDR3 DNA: TGTGCCAGCAGAGCACAGGTGGAAAGGGAAAAACTGTTTTTT
CDR3 protein: CASRAQVEREKLFF

D gene: -
clone size: few
V gene: TRBV6-5
J gene: TRBJ1-2
CDR3 DNA: TGTGCCAGCAGTTATGGGATAGGCATCCAGGGTGGCTACACCTTC
CDR3 protein: CASSYGIGIQGGYTF

D gene: TRBD1
clone size: -
V gene: TRBV29-1
J gene: TRBJ2-7
CDR3 DNA: TGCAGCGTTGTTTCGGGACAGGGGAGCTCCTACGAGCAGTACTTC
CDR3 protein: CSVVSGQGSSYEQYF

D gene: -
clone size: -
V gene: TRBV27
J gene: TRBJ2-5
CDR3 DNA: TGTGCCAGCAGTTTTTCGGACACCCAAGAGACCCAGTACTTC
CDR3 protein: CASSFSDTQETQYF

D gene: TRBD1
clone size: many
V gene: TRBV11-2
J gene: TRBJ2-6
CDR3 DNA: TGTGCCAGCAGCTCGTGGACAGGGGCGATATCTGGGGCCAACGTCCTGACTTTC
CDR3 protein: CASSSWTGAISGANVLTF